This entry features one T cell receptor beta chain sequence. The antigen remains undetermined. The sample originates from a study of cytomegalovirus exposure and HLA in healthy donors. Study-wide points: Rarity held for most TCR sequences, but there were some public TCRs that occurred in many donors. Earlier analysis found most TCR beta V segments productive about 87% or about 30% of the time. A missense variant in DCLRE1C was later tied to TCR beta V- and J-gene trimming.

It was healthy bone marrow donors who served as donors. Germline CDR1 is MNHEY and CDR2 is SMNVEV (reference sequence). V lost 4 bases and J lost 1, with 7 bases in between. The CDR3 covers 13 residues. A multiplex PCR was run with 60 Vbeta primers and 13 Jbeta primers. Produced via immunoSEQ multiplex PCR; TCRdb's table is partial and in-frame only. Found here are roughly 200,000 clones, 65% to 90% of them singletons; the top ten hold less than 2.5%. The chain carries TRBV27 and TRBJ1-1; D might be TRBD1 (6 bases). This receptor was obtained from a woman in her forties or fifties in good health and CMV-seronegative. Sequences were obtained from PBMCs. The CDR3 here is CASSWGQNTEAFF. The DNA of the CDR3 is TGTGCCAGCAGTTGGGGGCAGAACACTGAAGCTTTCTTT.